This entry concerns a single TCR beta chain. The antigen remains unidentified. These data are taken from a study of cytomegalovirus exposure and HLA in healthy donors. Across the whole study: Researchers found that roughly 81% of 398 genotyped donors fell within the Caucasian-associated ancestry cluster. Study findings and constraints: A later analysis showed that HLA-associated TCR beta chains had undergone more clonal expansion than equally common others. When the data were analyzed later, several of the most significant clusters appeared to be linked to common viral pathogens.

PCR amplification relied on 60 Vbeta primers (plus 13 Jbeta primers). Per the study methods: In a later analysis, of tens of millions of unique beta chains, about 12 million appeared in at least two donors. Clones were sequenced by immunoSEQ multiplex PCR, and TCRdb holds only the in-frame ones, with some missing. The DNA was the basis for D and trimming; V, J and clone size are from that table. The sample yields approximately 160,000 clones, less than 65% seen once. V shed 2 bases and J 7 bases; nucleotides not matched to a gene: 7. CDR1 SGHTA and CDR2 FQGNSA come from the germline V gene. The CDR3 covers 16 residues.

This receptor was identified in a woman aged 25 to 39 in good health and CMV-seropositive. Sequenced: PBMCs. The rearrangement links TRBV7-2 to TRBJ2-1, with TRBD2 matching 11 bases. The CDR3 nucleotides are TGTGCCAGCAGCTTACGACTAGCGGGACTTTATAATGAGCAGTTCTTC. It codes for CASSLRLAGLYNEQFF.